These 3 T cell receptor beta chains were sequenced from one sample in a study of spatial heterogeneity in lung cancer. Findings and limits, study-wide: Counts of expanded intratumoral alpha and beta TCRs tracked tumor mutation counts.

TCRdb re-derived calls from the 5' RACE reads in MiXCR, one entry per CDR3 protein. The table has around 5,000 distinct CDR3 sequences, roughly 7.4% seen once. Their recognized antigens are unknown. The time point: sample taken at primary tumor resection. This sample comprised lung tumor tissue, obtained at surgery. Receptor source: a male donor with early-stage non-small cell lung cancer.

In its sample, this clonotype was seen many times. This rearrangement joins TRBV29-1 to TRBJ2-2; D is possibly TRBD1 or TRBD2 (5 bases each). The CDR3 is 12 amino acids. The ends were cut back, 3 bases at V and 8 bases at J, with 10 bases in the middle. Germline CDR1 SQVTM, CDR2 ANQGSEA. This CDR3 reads CSVESGAGELFF. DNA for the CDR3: TGCAGCGTTGAGTCCGGGGCGGGGGAGCTGTTTTTT.

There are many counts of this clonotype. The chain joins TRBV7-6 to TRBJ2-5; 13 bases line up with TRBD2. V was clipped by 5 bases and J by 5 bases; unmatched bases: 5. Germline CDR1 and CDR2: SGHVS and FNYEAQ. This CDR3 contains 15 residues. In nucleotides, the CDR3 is TGTGCCAGCAGCACTCGGACTAGCGGGAGCGAGACCCAGTACTTC. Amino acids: CASSTRTSGSETQYF.

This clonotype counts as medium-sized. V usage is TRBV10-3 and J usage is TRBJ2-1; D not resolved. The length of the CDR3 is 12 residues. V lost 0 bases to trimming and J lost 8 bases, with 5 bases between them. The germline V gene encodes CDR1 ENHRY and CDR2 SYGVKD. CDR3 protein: CAISESVYEQFF. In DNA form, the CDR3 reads TGTGCCATCAGTGAGTCCGTCTATGAGCAGTTCTTC.